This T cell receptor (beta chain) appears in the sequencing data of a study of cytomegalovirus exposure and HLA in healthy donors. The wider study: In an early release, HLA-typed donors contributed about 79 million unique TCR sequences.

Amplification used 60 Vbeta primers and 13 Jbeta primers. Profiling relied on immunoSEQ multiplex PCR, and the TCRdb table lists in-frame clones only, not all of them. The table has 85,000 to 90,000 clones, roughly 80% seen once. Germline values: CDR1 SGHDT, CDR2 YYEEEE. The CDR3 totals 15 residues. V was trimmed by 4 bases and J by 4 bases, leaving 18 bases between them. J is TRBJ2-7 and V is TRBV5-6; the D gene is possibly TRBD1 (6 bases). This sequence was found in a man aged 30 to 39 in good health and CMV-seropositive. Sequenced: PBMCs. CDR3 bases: TGTGCCAGCAGCGCAACAGGGACGGGGTGGTACGAGCAGTACTTC. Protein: CASSATGTGWYEQYF.